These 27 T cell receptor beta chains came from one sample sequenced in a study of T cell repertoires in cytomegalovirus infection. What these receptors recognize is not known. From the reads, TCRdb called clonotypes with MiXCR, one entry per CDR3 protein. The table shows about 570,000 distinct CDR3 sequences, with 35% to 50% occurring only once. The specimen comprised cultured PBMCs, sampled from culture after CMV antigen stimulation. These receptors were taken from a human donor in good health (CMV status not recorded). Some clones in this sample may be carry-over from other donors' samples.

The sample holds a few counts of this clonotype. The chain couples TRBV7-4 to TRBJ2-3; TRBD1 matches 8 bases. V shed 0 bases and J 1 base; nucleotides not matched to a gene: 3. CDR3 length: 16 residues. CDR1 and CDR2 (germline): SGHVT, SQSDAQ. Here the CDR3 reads CASSLARGQGTDTQYF. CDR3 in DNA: TGTGCCAGCAGCTTAGCCCGGGGACAGGGCACAGATACGCAGTATTTT.

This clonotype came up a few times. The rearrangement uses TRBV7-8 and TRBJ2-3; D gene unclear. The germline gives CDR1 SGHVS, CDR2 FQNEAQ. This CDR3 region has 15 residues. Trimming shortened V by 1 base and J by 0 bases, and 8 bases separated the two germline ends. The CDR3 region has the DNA TGTGCCAGCAGCTTAGTCGCACAGAGCACAGATACGCAGTATTTT. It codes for CASSLVAQSTDTQYF.

CDR3 protein: CASSPSDRAETQYF. CDR3 nucleotides: TGTGCCAGCAGCCCCTCTGACAGGGCTGAGACCCAGTACTTC. The rearrangement links TRBV7-2 to TRBJ2-5; the match to TRBD1 covers 7 bases. Trimming took 5 bases from V and 5 from J; bases not matched to a gene: 8. Per the germline V gene, CDR1 is SGHTA and CDR2 is FQGNSA. The CDR3 spans 14 residues.

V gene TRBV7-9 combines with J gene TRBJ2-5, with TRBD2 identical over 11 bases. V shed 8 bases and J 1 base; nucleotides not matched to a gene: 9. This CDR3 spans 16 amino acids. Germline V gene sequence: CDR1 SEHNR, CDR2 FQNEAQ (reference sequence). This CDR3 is CASGPGTSGLQETQYF. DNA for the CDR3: TGTGCCAGCGGCCCGGGGACTAGCGGACTCCAAGAGACCCAGTACTTC.

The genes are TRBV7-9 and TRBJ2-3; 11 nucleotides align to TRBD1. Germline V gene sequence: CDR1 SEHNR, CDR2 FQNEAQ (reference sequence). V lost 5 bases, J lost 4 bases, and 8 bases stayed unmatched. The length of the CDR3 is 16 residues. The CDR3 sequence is CASSLHRTGGADTQYF. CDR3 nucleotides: TGTGCCAGCAGCCTCCATCGGACAGGGGGCGCAGATACGCAGTATTTT.

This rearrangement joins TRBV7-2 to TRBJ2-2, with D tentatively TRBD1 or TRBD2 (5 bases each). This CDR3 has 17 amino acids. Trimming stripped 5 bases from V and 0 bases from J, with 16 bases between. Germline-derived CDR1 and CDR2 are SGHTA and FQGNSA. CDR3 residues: CASSPPRGTANTGELFF. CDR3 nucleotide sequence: TGTGCCAGCAGCCCCCCGCGTGGGACCGCGAACACCGGGGAGCTGTTTTTT.

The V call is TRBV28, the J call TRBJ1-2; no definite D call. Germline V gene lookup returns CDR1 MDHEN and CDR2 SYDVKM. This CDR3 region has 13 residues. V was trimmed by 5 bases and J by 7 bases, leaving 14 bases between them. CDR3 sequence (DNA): TGTGCCAGCAGTCGGCGGCCCTATCGTGGCTACACCTTC. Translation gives CASSRRPYRGYTF.

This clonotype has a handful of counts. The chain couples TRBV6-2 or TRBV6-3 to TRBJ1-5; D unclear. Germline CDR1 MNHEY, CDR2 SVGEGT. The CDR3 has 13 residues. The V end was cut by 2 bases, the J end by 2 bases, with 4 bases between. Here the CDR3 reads CASSYAGNQPQHF. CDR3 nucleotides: TGTGCCAGCAGTTACGCGGGCAATCAGCCCCAGCATTTT.

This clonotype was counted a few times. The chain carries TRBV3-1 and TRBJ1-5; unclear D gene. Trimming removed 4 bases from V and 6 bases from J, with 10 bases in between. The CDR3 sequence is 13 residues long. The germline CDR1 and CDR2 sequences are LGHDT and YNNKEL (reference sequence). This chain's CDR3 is CASSPGLSQPQHF. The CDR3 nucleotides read TGTGCCAGCAGCCCCGGACTAAGTCAGCCCCAGCATTTT.

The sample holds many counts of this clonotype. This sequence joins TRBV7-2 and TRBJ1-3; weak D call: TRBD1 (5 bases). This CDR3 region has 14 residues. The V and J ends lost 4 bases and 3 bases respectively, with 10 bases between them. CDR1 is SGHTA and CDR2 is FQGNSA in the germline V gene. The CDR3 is CASSYRTNGNTIYF. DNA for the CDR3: TGTGCCAGCAGCTATCGGACAAATGGAAACACCATATATTTT.

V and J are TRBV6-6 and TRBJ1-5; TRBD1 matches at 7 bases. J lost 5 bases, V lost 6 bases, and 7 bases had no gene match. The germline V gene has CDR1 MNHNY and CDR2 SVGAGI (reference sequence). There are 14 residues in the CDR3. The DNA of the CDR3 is TGTGCCAGCAGCCGACGACAGGGCGATCAGCCCCAGCATTTT. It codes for CASSRRQGDQPQHF.

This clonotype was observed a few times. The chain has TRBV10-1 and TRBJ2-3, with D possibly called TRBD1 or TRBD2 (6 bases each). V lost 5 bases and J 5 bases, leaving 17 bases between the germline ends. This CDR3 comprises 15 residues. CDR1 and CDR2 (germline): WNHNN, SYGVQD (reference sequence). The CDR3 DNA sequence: TGCGCCAGCAGTACCCGACTAGGCAGGGGAGATACGCAGTATTTT. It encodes CASSTRLGRGDTQYF.

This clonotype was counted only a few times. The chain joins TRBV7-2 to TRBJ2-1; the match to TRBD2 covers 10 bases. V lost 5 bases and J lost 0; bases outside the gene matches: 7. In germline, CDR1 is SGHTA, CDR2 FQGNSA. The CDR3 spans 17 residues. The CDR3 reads CASSPLAGENSYNEQFF. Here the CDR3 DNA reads TGTGCCAGCAGCCCGCTAGCGGGAGAAAACTCCTACAATGAGCAGTTCTTC.

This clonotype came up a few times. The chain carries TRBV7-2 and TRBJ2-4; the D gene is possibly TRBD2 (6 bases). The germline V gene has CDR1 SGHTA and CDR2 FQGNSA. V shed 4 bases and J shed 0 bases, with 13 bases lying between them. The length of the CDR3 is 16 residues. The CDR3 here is CASSSTSRLAKNIQYF. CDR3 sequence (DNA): TGTGCCAGCAGCTCCACTAGCAGGCTAGCCAAAAACATTCAGTACTTC.

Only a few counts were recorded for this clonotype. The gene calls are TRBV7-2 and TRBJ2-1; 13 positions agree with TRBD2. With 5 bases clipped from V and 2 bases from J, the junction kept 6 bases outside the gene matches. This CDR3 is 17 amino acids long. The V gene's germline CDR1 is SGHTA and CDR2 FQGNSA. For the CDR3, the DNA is TGTGCCAGCAGCCTACTAGCGGGGGGGCCTCCCTACAATGAGCAGTTCTTC. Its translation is CASSLLAGGPPYNEQFF.

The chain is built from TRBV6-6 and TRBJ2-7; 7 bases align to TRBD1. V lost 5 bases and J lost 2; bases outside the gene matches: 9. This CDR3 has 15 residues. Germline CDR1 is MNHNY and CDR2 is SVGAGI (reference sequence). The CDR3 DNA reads TGTGCCAGCAGTATTCGCCGGGACAGTCCCTACGAGCAGTACTTC. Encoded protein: CASSIRRDSPYEQYF.

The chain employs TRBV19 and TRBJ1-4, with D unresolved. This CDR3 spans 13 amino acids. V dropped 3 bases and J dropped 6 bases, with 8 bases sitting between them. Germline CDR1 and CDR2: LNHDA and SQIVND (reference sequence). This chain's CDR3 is CASSIAQDEKLFF. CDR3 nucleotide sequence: TGTGCCAGTAGTATTGCCCAGGATGAAAAACTGTTTTTT.

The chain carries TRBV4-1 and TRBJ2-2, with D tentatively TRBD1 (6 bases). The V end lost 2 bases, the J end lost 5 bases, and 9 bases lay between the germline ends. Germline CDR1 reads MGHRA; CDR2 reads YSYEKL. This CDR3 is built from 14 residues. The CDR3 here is CASSQPTGTGELFF. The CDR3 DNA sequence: TGCGCCAGCAGCCAACCTACAGGGACCGGGGAGCTGTTTTTT.

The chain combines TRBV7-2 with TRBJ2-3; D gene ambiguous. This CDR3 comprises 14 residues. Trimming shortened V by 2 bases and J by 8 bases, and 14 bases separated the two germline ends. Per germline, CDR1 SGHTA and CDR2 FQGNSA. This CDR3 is CASSLRQVTGTQYF. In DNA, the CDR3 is TGTGCCAGCAGCTTACGGCAGGTTACCGGTACGCAGTATTTT.

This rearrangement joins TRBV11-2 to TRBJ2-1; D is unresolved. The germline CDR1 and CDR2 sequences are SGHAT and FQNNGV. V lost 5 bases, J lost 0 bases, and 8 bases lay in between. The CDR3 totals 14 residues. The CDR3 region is CASSQLGSYNEQFF. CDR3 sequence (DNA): TGTGCCAGCAGCCAACTTGGCTCCTACAATGAGCAGTTCTTC.

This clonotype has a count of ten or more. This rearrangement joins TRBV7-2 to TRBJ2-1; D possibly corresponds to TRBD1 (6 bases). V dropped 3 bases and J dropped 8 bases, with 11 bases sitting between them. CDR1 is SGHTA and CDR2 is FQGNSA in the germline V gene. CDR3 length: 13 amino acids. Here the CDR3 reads CASSFDPGDEQFF. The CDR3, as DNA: TGTGCCAGCAGCTTCGACCCAGGGGATGAGCAGTTCTTC. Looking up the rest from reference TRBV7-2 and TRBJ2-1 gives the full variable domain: GAGVSQSPSNKVTEKGKDVELRCDPISGHTALYWYRQSLGQGLEFLIYFQGNSAPDKSGLPSDRFSAERTGGSVSTLTIQRTQQEDSAVYLCASSFDPGDEQFFGPGTRLTVL.

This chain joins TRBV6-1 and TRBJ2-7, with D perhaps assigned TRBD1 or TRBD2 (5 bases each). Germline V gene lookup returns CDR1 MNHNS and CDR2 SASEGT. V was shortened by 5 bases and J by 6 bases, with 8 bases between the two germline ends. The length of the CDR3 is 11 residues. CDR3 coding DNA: TGTGCCAGCAGTAGGGGACCCGAGCAGTACTTC. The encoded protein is CASSRGPEQYF.

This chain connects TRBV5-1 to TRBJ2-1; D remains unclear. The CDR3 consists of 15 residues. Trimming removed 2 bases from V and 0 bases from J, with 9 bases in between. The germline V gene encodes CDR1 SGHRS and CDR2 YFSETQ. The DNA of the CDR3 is TGCGCCAGCAGCTTTTTCGGCGACTCCTACAATGAGCAGTTCTTC. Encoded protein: CASSFFGDSYNEQFF.

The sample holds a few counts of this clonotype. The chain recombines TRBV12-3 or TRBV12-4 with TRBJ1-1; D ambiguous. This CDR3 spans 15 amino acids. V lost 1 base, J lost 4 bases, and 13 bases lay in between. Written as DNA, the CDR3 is TGTGCCAGCAGTTTAGAGGTGGGCCTGGGCACTGAAGCTTTCTTT. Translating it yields CASSLEVGLGTEAFF.

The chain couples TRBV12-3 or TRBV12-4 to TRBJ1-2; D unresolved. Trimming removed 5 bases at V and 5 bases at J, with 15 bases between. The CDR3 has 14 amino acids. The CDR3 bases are TGTGCCAGCAGTATCAATCACGCAGCTTATGGCTACACCTTC. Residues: CASSINHAAYGYTF.

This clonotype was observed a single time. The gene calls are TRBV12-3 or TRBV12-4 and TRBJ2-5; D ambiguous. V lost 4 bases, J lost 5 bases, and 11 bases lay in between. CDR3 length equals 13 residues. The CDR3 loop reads CASSSSSYETQYF. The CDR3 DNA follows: TGTGCCAGCAGTTCTAGTAGTTACGAGACCCAGTACTTC.

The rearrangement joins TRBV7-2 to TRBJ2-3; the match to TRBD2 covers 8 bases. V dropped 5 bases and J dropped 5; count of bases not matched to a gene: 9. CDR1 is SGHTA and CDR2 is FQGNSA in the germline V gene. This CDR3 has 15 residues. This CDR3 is CASSTSLGGGDTQYF. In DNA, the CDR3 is TGTGCCAGCAGCACTAGCCTCGGGGGGGGAGATACGCAGTATTTT.